The 26 T cell receptor beta chains given below trace back to one sample, sequenced in a study of blood T cell repertoires in COVID-19 (dated by TCRdb to 2019 to 2021). Library generation was performed with the immunoSEQ multiplex PCR assay. Sourced from immuneACCESS, this table was stored by TCRdb with only in-frame sequences that have V and J called. A share of the clones is absent; for the studies checked, an unresolved V gene accounts for under half, and the remainder has no known explanation. This sample comprises around 250,000 clones, approximately 89% of them detected only once. The top ten hold 3% to 3.5% of the sample. The sample consisted of PBMCs or T cells enriched from blood (not recorded which). These receptors all stem from a woman in her thirties or forties who had been exposed to COVID-19.

V usage is TRBV19 and J usage is TRBJ2-5; 9 positions agree with TRBD1. This CDR3 region has 15 residues. With V trimmed by 6 bases and J by 2 bases, 7 bases remained unmatched. Germline CDR1 is LNHDA and CDR2 is SQIVND (reference sequence). CDR3 sequence reads: CASRTGTGTQETQYF. The CDR3 DNA is TGTGCCAGTAGAACCGGGACAGGGACACAAGAGACCCAGTACTTC.

The chain is built from TRBV19 and TRBJ1-3; the D is unclear. With 7 bases removed from V and 0 bases from J, the gap between germline ends came to 10 bases. This CDR3 has 14 amino acids. Germline V gives CDR1 LNHDA, CDR2 SQIVND (reference sequence). CDR3 nucleotide sequence: TGTGCCAGTATAGTCGAGTCCTCTGGAAACACCATATATTTT. Translation gives CASIVESSGNTIYF.

The chain combines TRBV18 with TRBJ2-4, with a possible D match to TRBD2 (5 bases). CDR1 and CDR2 (germline): KGHSH, LQKENI. The CDR3 runs 15 residues. The V end lost 2 bases, the J end lost 0 bases, and 8 bases lay between the germline ends. CDR3 protein: CASSPYGVAKNIQYF. The CDR3 DNA reads as TGTGCCAGCTCACCATACGGGGTAGCCAAAAACATTCAGTACTTC.

The rearrangement links TRBV7-3 to TRBJ2-7, with D possibly matching TRBD1 (6 bases). The CDR3 is 15 amino acids. The V and J ends lost 3 bases and 2 bases respectively, with 14 bases between them. Germline V gene sequence: CDR1 SGHTA, CDR2 FQGTGA. The CDR3 region has the DNA TGTGCCAGCAGCTTCGGCCCCGACAGGACCTACGAGCAGTACTTC. It is translated as CASSFGPDRTYEQYF.

The chain combines TRBV6-5 with TRBJ1-6, with D maybe TRBD1 (6 bases). Germline loops: CDR1 MNHEY, CDR2 SVGAGI. Trimming pared 7 bases from V and 0 bases from J, leaving 10 bases between. This CDR3 region has 15 residues. CDR3 nucleotides: TGTGCCAGCACCCCGGACAGCTCCTATAATTCACCCCTCCACTTT. Residues: CASTPDSSYNSPLHF.

This clone was recorded once. This chain connects TRBV12-3 or TRBV12-4 to TRBJ1-4; possibly TRBD1 for D (6 bases). The CDR3 sequence is 13 residues long. The V end lost 3 bases, the J end lost 8 bases, and 10 bases lay between the germline ends. The CDR3 DNA is TGTGCCAGCAGTTTGGGAGGGGGGGAAAAACTGTTTTTT. This gives the protein CASSLGGGEKLFF.

This chain joins TRBV4-3 and TRBJ1-2, with no clear D. The germline V and J ends were trimmed by 0 bases and 2 bases, with 16 bases remaining between them. CDR1 and CDR2 (germline): LGHNA, YSLEER. This CDR3 spans 17 amino acids. The chain's CDR3 is CASSQEPSRGRNYGYTF. CDR3 nucleotide sequence: TGCGCCAGCAGCCAAGAGCCGTCACGAGGGAGGAACTATGGCTACACCTTC.

This clone has a handful of counts. This rearrangement joins TRBV3-1 (or the pseudogene TRBV3-2) to TRBJ1-1; TRBD1 is a possible D gene (5 bases). V was clipped by 1 base and J by 6 bases, with 6 bases between them. This CDR3 region has 12 residues. In germline, CDR1 is LGHDT, CDR2 YNNKEL (reference sequence). CDR3: CASSQVGAEAFF. The DNA of the CDR3 is TGTGCCAGCAGCCAAGTAGGGGCTGAAGCTTTCTTT.

The V call is TRBV27, the J call TRBJ1-4; D not certain. Germline V gene lookup returns CDR1 MNHEY and CDR2 SMNVEV (reference sequence). The CDR3 contains 17 residues. V lost 2 bases and J lost 2, with 15 bases in between. In DNA form, the CDR3 reads TGTGCCAGCAGTTTAGGGCCAAACGAGGGTACTAATGAAAAACTGTTTTTT. The encoded protein is CASSLGPNEGTNEKLFF. The full variable domain, in which reference TRBV27 and TRBJ1-4 provide the parts outside the CDR3, is EAQVTQNPRYLITVTGKKLTVTCSQNMNHEYMSWYRQDPGLGLRQIYYSMNVEVTDKGDVPEGYKVSRKEKRNFPLILESPSPNQTSLYFCASSLGPNEGTNEKLFFGSGTQLSVL.

This chain joins TRBV5-5 and TRBJ2-1, with D tentatively TRBD2 (6 bases). With 0 bases removed from V and 4 bases from J, the gap between germline ends came to 17 bases. Looked up from germline, CDR1 is SGHKS and CDR2 is YYEKEE (reference sequence). The CDR3 has 17 amino acids. CDR3 amino acids: CASSLELGTGVYNEQFF. CDR3 bases: TGTGCCAGCAGCTTGGAGTTGGGGACTGGGGTTTACAATGAGCAGTTCTTC.

The table lists this clone with a count of one. V usage is TRBV6-5 and J usage is TRBJ1-2; D ambiguous. The V end lost 5 bases, the J end lost 4 bases, and 11 bases lay between the germline ends. The CDR3 sequence is 13 residues long. CDR1 is MNHEY and CDR2 is SVGAGI in the germline V gene. The CDR3 sequence: CASSLRMGYGYTF. CDR3 nucleotides: TGTGCCAGCAGTCTGCGGATGGGCTATGGCTACACCTTC.

The CDR3 is CASSLGGANTEAFF. The CDR3 DNA reads TGTGCCAGCAGTTTAGGGGGCGCGAACACTGAAGCTTTCTTT. The rearrangement uses TRBV6-2 or TRBV6-3 and TRBJ1-1; 7 positions agree with TRBD1. Trimming took 4 bases from V and 1 from J; bases not matched to a gene: 3. CDR3 length equals 14 residues. Germline V gene sequence: CDR1 MNHEY, CDR2 SVGEGT.

V is TRBV3-1 (or the pseudogene TRBV3-2) and J is TRBJ1-1; D gene uncertain. The CDR3 extends over 16 amino acids. V lost 3 bases and J lost 0, with 14 bases in between. Germline CDR1 LGHDT, CDR2 YNNKEL (reference sequence). The CDR3 DNA reads as TGTGCCAGCAGCCACGGCGGGGTACCCATGAACACTGAAGCTTTCTTT. Protein: CASSHGGVPMNTEAFF.

This chain links TRBV7-3 with TRBJ2-3, with D possibly matching TRBD2 (6 bases). Looked up from germline, CDR1 is SGHTA and CDR2 is FQGTGA. This CDR3 is built from 14 residues. Trimming took 5 bases from V and 4 from J, leaving 13 bases between them. The CDR3 reads CASSPDGGADTQYF. CDR3 DNA: TGTGCCAGCAGCCCCGACGGGGGAGCAGATACGCAGTATTTT.

The J gene is TRBJ2-2, the V gene TRBV5-1; 7 nucleotides agree with TRBD2. Germline V gene sequence: CDR1 SGHRS, CDR2 YFSETQ. The J segment lost 6 bases and the V segment lost 0 bases, leaving 5 bases of the junction unmatched. CDR3 length: 15 residues. The chain's CDR3 is CASSLALASAGELFF. Here the CDR3 DNA reads TGCGCCAGCAGCTTGGCACTAGCGAGCGCCGGGGAGCTGTTTTTT.

This clone has only a few counts. Compared with germline, one end of the junction differs, possibly owing to a read error. This chain joins TRBV5-1 and TRBJ1-6; no reliable D call. The CDR3 has 15 residues. Germline assignment: CDR1 SGHRS and CDR2 YFSETQ. The CDR3 DNA sequence: TGTGCCAGCAGCTTGGAATATCAAGGAGATTCACCCCTCCACTTT. This encodes CASSLEYQGDSPLHF.

This clone has just one count. This rearrangement joins TRBV2 to TRBJ1-1; D gene uncertain. This CDR3 has 13 residues. Trimming took 4 bases from V and 1 from J, leaving 7 bases between them. Germline V gives CDR1 SNHLY, CDR2 FYNNEI. CDR3 protein: CASSVDKNTEAFF. The CDR3 DNA reads as TGTGCCAGCAGTGTCGACAAGAACACTGAAGCTTTCTTT.

The chain recombines TRBV7-9 with TRBJ2-2; 10 bases line up with TRBD2. From germline, CDR1 is SEHNR and CDR2 FQNEAQ (reference sequence). This CDR3 has 15 amino acids. Trimming removed 5 bases from V and 1 base from J; junction bases left unmatched: 1. The CDR3: CASSRLAGNTGELFF. CDR3 coding DNA: TGTGCCAGCAGCCGACTAGCGGGGAACACCGGGGAGCTGTTTTTT.

This sequence joins TRBV6-5 and TRBJ2-2; 7 bases map to TRBD2. The CDR3 extends over 14 amino acids. Germline CDR1 and CDR2: MNHEY and SVGAGI. J lost 3 bases, V lost 6 bases, and 4 bases had no gene match. The CDR3, as DNA: TGTGCCAGCAGGCGGGAGACAGACACCGGGGAGCTGTTTTTT. Protein product: CASRRETDTGELFF.

V gene TRBV21-1 combines with J gene TRBJ1-1. TRBV21-1 is designated a pseudogene. The CDR3 length is 13 residues. As DNA, the CDR3 is TGTGCCAGCAGCGGGAGGGACAACACTGAAGCTTTCTTT. Translating it yields CASSGRDNTEAFF.

The chain combines TRBV27 with TRBJ1-2; D may be TRBD1 (6 bases). Germline CDR1 and CDR2: MNHEY and SMNVEV (reference sequence). V was pared by 5 bases and J by 3 bases, with 10 bases between. This CDR3 is built from 13 residues. As DNA, the CDR3 is TGTGCCAGCAGTAACAGGGAACACTATGGCTACACCTTC. Translated: CASSNREHYGYTF.

DNA for the CDR3: TGTGCCAGCAGCTTGGATCCGGCGGGTTATGGCTACACCTTC. It encodes CASSLDPAGYGYTF. The chain has TRBV5-6 and TRBJ1-2, with unresolved D. V lost 0 bases, J lost 5 bases, and 11 bases lay in between. This CDR3 region has 14 residues. Germline loops: CDR1 SGHDT, CDR2 YYEEEE.

The CDR3 here is CASSAGTGFIYGYTF. In DNA, the CDR3 is TGTGCCAGCAGTGCAGGGACAGGTTTTATCTATGGCTACACCTTC. V is TRBV27 and J is TRBJ1-2, with 8 bases that match TRBD1. The CDR3 is made up of 15 amino acids. Unmatched junction bases numbered 9, after V lost 5 bases and J lost 4 bases. The germline CDR1 and CDR2 sequences are MNHEY and SMNVEV (reference sequence).

V is TRBV19 and J is TRBJ2-1; 7 bases line up with TRBD1. V lost 5 bases, J lost 2 bases, and 15 bases stayed unmatched. Germline V CDR1 and CDR2: LNHDA, SQIVND (reference sequence). The CDR3 covers 18 residues. The CDR3 nucleotides are TGTGCCAGTAGTTTTGACAGGGTGCCCTACATCGCCTACAATGAGCAGTTCTTC. Its protein is CASSFDRVPYIAYNEQFF.

The rearrangement uses TRBV6-5 and TRBJ2-6; no clear D. With 4 bases removed from V and 8 bases from J, the gap between germline ends came to 9 bases. The V gene's germline CDR1 is MNHEY and CDR2 SVGAGI. The CDR3 has 13 residues. CDR3 DNA sequence: TGTGCCAGCAGTTTGAAGGAGCCCAACGTCCTGACTTTC. It encodes CASSLKEPNVLTF.

V is TRBV11-2 and J is TRBJ1-6; TRBD1 agrees at 10 bases. The CDR3 sequence is 15 residues long. V dropped 1 base and J dropped 10; count of bases not matched to a gene: 4. Germline lookup yields CDR1 SGHAT and CDR2 FQNNGV. The CDR3 DNA sequence: TGTGCCAGCAGCTTAGGACAGGGGGCAGCGTCACCCCTCCACTTT. Translated, it gives CASSLGQGAASPLHF.